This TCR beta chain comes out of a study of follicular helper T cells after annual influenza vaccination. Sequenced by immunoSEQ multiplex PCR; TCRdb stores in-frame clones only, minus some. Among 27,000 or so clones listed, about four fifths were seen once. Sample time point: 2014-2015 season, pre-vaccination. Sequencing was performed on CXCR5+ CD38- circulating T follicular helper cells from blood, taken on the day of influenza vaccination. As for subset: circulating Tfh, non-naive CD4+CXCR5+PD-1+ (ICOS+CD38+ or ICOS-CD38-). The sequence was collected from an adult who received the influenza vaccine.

DNA for the CDR3: TGTGCCAGCAGCGCTGGCGGCGGGAGGATCTACAATGAGCAGTTCTTC. It is translated as CASSAGGGRIYNEQFF. The chain is built from TRBV2 and TRBJ2-1; TRBD2 agrees at 8 bases. V lost 6 bases and J lost 3; bases outside the gene matches: 10. CDR3 length equals 16 residues. Germline values: CDR1 SNHLY, CDR2 FYNNEI.